The 27 T cell receptor beta chains listed next were all sequenced from one sample in a study of T cells expressing NK-cell markers. TCRdb reworked the 5' RACE reads into one entry per CDR3 protein, no DNA. In all, the sample yields a few hundred thousand distinct CDR3 sequences. The sequenced sample was blood T cells: a sorted CD56 or NKG2C T cell subset, CD4+ or CD8+ T cells, or bulk PBMC T cells (not recorded which). These TCRs come from a young man in good health.

V is TRBV15 and J is TRBJ1-1; as DNA is missing, the TRBD1 call by TCRdb cannot be tested. This CDR3 comprises 15 residues. Per germline, CDR1 LNHNV and CDR2 YYDKDF (reference sequence). CDR3 in amino acids: CATGVWTGGNTEAFF.

The CDR3 reads CASSLTADRVGYNEQFF. The rearrangement joins TRBV7-9 to TRBJ2-1; there is no DNA to check the TCRdb D call of TRBD1. CDR1 and CDR2 from the germline V gene are SEHNR and FQNEAQ (reference sequence). CDR3 size: 17 residues.

J is TRBJ1-3 and V is TRBV7-9. Germline V gene data show CDR1 as SEHNR and CDR2 as FQNEAQ (reference sequence). The CDR3 totals 14 residues. The CDR3 spells CASSLDSAGNTIYF.

The chain employs TRBV20-1 and TRBJ1-2; TCRdb outputs TRBD1, but without DNA this stays unchecked. The CDR3 spans 13 residues. Germline-derived CDR1 and CDR2 are DFQATT and SNEGSKA (reference sequence). The CDR3 reads CSASQGGDYGYTF.

The chain uses TRBV4-2 and TRBJ1-4; TCRdb's D gene call, TRBD1, goes unchecked for lack of DNA. CDR1 and CDR2 (germline): LGHNA, YNFKEQ. The length of the CDR3 is 18 residues. This CDR3 reads CASSHTGTGETTNEKLFF.

The V call is TRBV4-2, the J call TRBJ2-1; lacking DNA, the TRBD2 call made by TCRdb goes unchecked. CDR1 is LGHNA, CDR2 YNFKEQ, per germline. The CDR3 is 17 amino acids. CDR3 sequence reads: CASSPRTSGAPYNEQFF.

The rearrangement joins TRBV6-1 to TRBJ2-3; TCRdb's assignment of TRBD2 cannot be checked, as there is no DNA. This CDR3 has 14 residues. The V gene's germline CDR1 is MNHNS and CDR2 SASEGT. CDR3 in amino acids: CATRGLAGTDTQYF.

CDR3 sequence: CASSQPTETQYF. The rearrangement uses TRBV3-1 and TRBJ2-5. Germline loops: CDR1 LGHDT, CDR2 YNNKEL (reference sequence). The CDR3 consists of 12 residues.

This sequence joins TRBV7-2 and TRBJ2-3; TCRdb indicates TRBD1, and absent DNA this call remains unverified. This CDR3 region has 15 residues. CDR1 is SGHTA and CDR2 is FQGNSA in the germline V gene. The CDR3 sequence is CASSLQGPRLDTQYF.

The chain has TRBV9 and TRBJ2-7; TCRdb gives TRBD2 as the D gene, but with no DNA this cannot be confirmed. The CDR3 is 15 amino acids. The germline V gene encodes CDR1 SGDLS and CDR2 YYNGEE. The CDR3 sequence is CASSVEAGLSYEQYF.

V and J are TRBV7-2 and TRBJ1-2. Germline assignment: CDR1 SGHTA and CDR2 FQGNSA. The CDR3 runs 13 residues. The CDR3 reads CASSPDLGYGYTF.

The gene calls are TRBV20-1 and TRBJ2-2; TCRdb proposes TRBD2, but this gene call is untestable without DNA. The germline CDR1 and CDR2 sequences are DFQATT and SNEGSKA (reference sequence). The CDR3 is made up of 16 amino acids. Here the CDR3 reads CSARDIRLADTGELFF.

The chain has TRBV6-2 or TRBV6-3 and TRBJ2-2; the TCRdb call, TRBD2, lacks DNA for checking. The length of the CDR3 is 16 residues. Germline CDR1 reads MNHEY; CDR2 reads SVGEGT. The CDR3 is CASIQPGPLLSGELFF.

The chain has TRBV7-9 and TRBJ2-2; checking the TCRdb D call of TRBD1 is not possible without DNA. The CDR3 spans 15 residues. Germline V lookup: CDR1 SEHNR, CDR2 FQNEAQ (reference sequence). CDR3 sequence: CARQRTGPNTGELFF.

The chain joins TRBV27 to TRBJ2-2; TCRdb's D call of TRBD1 is untestable without DNA. Germline values: CDR1 MNHEY, CDR2 SMNVEV (reference sequence). The CDR3 totals 16 residues. CDR3 loop: CASGRDRVANTGELFF.

The chain employs TRBV6-5 and TRBJ2-1; checking the TCRdb D call of TRBD1 is not possible without DNA. CDR1 and CDR2 (germline): MNHEY, SVGAGI. The CDR3 has 13 residues. The CDR3 loop reads CASSYGPVKREFF.

This chain uses TRBV6-1 with TRBJ1-5. CDR1 is MNHNS and CDR2 is SASEGT in the germline V gene. The CDR3 covers 15 residues. CDR3 sequence: CASCVSATSNQPQHF.

CDR3 loop: CASRRQGASTQYF. The chain has TRBV6-1 and TRBJ2-5; TCRdb selects TRBD1, and the lack of DNA leaves this call unchecked. This CDR3 comprises 13 residues. Germline loops: CDR1 MNHNS, CDR2 SASEGT.

The chain's CDR3 is CSVGISGSQQFF. The J gene is TRBJ2-1, the V gene TRBV29-1; the TCRdb D gene call, TRBD1, has no DNA to confirm it. Germline V gene data show CDR1 as SQVTM and CDR2 as ANQGSEA. This CDR3 spans 12 amino acids.

The J gene is TRBJ1-2, the V gene TRBV28; TCRdb names TRBD1, which stays unverified in the absence of DNA. Germline lookup yields CDR1 MDHEN and CDR2 SYDVKM. The CDR3 has 14 residues. The CDR3 sequence: CASSSGAWGLGYTF.

The V and J genes are TRBV4-2 and TRBJ2-1; TCRdb calls TRBD2, which cannot be checked without DNA. The CDR3 totals 16 residues. Germline assignment: CDR1 LGHNA and CDR2 YNFKEQ. The CDR3 loop is CASSQGSGRVAHEQFF.

This chain uses TRBV7-8 with TRBJ2-1; the D call from TCRdb, TRBD2, cannot be confirmed without DNA. CDR3 length equals 14 residues. Germline V lookup: CDR1 SGHVS, CDR2 FQNEAQ. The CDR3 region is CASSFPGLGYEQFF.

V and J are TRBV29-1 and TRBJ1-1. Germline loops: CDR1 SQVTM, CDR2 ANQGSEA. CDR3 size: 12 residues. The CDR3: CSAYREGTEAFF.

The chain employs TRBV12-3 or TRBV12-4 and TRBJ2-3; TCRdb's D call, TRBD2, is unchecked because there is no DNA. The CDR3 spans 17 residues. The CDR3 here is CASSYPPLAGPTDTQYF.

This chain uses TRBV7-8 with TRBJ2-5; TCRdb selects TRBD1, and the lack of DNA leaves this call unchecked. The CDR3 has 16 amino acids. Germline CDR1 is SGHVS and CDR2 is FQNEAQ. The CDR3 sequence: CASSSTGTLYQETQYF.

This chain uses TRBV29-1 with TRBJ2-1; there is no DNA to check the TCRdb D call of TRBD1. Germline assignment: CDR1 SQVTM and CDR2 ANQGSEA. The CDR3 covers 15 residues. The CDR3 loop reads CSVKGQIRSYNEQFF.

The rearrangement links TRBV6-2 or TRBV6-3 to TRBJ1-5; TCRdb gives TRBD1 as the D gene, but with no DNA this cannot be confirmed. Per the germline V gene, CDR1 is MNHEY and CDR2 is SVGEGT. The CDR3 length is 14 residues. Here the CDR3 reads CASSSGVHNQPQHF.